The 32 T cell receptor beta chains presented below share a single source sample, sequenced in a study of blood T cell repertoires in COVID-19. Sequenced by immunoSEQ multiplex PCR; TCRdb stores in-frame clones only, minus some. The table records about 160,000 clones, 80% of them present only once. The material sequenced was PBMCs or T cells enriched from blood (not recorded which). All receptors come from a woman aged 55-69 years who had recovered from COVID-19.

The CDR3 nucleotides read TGTGCCAGCAGGTTCCGGGACAGCCAAGAGACCCAGTACTTC. This encodes CASRFRDSQETQYF. The rearrangement links TRBV6-5 to TRBJ2-5; 7 nucleotides agree with TRBD1. Germline CDR1 reads MNHEY; CDR2 reads SVGAGI. The CDR3 sequence is 14 residues long. Trimming cost V 6 bases and J 1 base; bases outside gene matches: 5.

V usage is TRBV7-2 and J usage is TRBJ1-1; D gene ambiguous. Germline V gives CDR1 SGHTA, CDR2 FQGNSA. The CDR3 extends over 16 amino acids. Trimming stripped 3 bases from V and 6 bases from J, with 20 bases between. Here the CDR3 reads CASSFWISAGLPEAFF. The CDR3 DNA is TGTGCCAGCAGCTTCTGGATTTCCGCGGGCTTGCCTGAAGCTTTCTTT. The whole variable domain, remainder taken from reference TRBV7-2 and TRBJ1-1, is GAGVSQSPSNKVTEKGKDVELRCDPISGHTALYWYRQSLGQGLEFLIYFQGNSAPDKSGLPSDRFSAERTGGSVSTLTIQRTQQEDSAVYLCASSFWISAGLPEAFFGQGTRLTVV.

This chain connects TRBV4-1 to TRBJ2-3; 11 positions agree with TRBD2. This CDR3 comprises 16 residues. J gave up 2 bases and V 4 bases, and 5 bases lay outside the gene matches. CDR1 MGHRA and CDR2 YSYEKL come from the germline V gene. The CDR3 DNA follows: TGCGCCAGCAGCCCAGGGACTAGCGGCTACACAGATACGCAGTATTTT. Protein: CASSPGTSGYTDTQYF.

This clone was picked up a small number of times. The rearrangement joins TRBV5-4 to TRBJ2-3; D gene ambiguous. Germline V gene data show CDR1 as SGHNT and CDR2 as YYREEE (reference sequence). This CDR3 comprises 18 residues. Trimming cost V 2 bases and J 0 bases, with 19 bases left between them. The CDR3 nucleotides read TGTGCCAGCAGCTTTCGTACAGCATCAACCTCTAGCACAGATACGCAGTATTTT. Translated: CASSFRTASTSSTDTQYF. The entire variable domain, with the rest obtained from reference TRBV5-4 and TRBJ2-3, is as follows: ETGVTQSPTHLIKTRGQQVTLRCSSQSGHNTVSWYQQALGQGPQFIFQYYREEENGRGNFPPRFSGLQFPNYSSELNVNALELDDSALYLCASSFRTASTSSTDTQYFGPGTRLTVL.

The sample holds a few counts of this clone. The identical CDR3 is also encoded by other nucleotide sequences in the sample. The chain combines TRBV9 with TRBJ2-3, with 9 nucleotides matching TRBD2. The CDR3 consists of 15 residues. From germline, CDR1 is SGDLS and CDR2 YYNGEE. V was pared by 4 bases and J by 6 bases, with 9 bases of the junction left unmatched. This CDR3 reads CASSPYGGGADTQYF. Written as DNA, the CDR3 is TGTGCCAGCAGCCCTTACGGCGGGGGGGCGGATACGCAGTATTTT.

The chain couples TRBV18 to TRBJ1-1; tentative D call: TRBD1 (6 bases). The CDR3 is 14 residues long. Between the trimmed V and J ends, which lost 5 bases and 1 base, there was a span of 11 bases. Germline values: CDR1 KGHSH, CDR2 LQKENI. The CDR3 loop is CASSMDRQNTEAFF. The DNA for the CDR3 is TGTGCCAGCTCAATGGACAGACAGAACACTGAAGCTTTCTTT.

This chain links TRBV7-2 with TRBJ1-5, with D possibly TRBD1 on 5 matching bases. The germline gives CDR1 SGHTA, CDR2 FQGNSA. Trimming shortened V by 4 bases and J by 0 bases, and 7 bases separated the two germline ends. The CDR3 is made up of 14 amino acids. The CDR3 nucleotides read TGTGCCAGCAGCTCGGGACTTAGCAATCAGCCCCAGCATTTT. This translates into CASSSGLSNQPQHF.

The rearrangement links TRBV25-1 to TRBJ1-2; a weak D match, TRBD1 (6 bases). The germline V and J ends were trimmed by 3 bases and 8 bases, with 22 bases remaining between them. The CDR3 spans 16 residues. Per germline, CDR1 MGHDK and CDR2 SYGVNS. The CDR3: CASSDFSGTPGGGYTF. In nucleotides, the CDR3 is TGTGCCAGCAGTGATTTCTCCGGGACACCCGGTGGGGGCTACACCTTC.

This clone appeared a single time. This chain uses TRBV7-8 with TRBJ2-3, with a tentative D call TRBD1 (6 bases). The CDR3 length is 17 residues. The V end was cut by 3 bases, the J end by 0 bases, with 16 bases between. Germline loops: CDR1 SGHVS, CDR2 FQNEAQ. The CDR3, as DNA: TGTGCCAGCAGCTTCGGTTCAGGGGTCATTAGCACAGATACGCAGTATTTT. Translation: CASSFGSGVISTDTQYF.

The CDR3 DNA is TGTGCCAGTAGTATACGGGCGGGGGGGAACACTGAAGCTTTCTTT. This translates into CASSIRAGGNTEAFF. The rearrangement joins TRBV19 to TRBJ1-1, with a weak D call TRBD1 (5 bases). The CDR3 is 15 residues long. V lost 2 bases to trimming and J lost 1 base, with 11 bases between them. The germline CDR1 and CDR2 sequences are LNHDA and SQIVND (reference sequence).

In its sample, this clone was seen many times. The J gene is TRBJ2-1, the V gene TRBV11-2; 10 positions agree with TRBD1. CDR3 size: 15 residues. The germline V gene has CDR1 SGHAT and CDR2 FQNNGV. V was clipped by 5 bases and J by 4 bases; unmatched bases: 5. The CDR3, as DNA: TGTGCCAGCAGCCCTGGACAGGGGGATTACAATGAGCAGTTCTTC. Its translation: CASSPGQGDYNEQFF.

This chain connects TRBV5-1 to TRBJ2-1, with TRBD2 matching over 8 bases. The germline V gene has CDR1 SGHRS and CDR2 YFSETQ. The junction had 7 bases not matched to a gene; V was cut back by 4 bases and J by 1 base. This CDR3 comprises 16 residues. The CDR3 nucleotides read TGCGCCAGCAGCCCCGTGGGACTAGGGTCCTACAATGAGCAGTTCTTC. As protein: CASSPVGLGSYNEQFF.

The CDR3 reads CASSDIQGLNTEAFF. The DNA for the CDR3 is TGTGCCAGCAGTGATATCCAGGGTCTGAACACTGAAGCTTTCTTT. The V and J genes are TRBV2 and TRBJ1-1, with a weak D call TRBD1 (5 bases). Trimming pared 3 bases from V and 0 bases from J, leaving 11 bases between. This CDR3 has 15 residues. Germline CDR1 and CDR2: SNHLY and FYNNEI.

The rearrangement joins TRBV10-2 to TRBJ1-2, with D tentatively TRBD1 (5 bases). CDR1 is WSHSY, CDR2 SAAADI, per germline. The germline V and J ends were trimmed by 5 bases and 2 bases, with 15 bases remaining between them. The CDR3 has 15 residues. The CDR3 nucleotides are TGCGCCAGCAGTCCGTCCCGACAGACGAACTATGGCTACACCTTC. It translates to CASSPSRQTNYGYTF.

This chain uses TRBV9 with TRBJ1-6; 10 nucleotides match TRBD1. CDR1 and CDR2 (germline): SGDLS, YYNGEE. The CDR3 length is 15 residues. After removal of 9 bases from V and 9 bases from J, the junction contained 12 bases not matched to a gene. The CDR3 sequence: CATASGTGVASPLHF. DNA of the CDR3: TGTGCCACGGCCTCCGGGACAGGGGTGGCTTCACCCCTCCACTTT. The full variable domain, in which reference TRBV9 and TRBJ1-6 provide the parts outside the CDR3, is DSGVTQTPKHLITATGQRVTLRCSPRSGDLSVYWYQQSLDQGLQFLIQYYNGEERAKGNILERFSAQQFPDLHSELNLSSLELGDSALYFCATASGTGVASPLHFGNGTRLTVT.

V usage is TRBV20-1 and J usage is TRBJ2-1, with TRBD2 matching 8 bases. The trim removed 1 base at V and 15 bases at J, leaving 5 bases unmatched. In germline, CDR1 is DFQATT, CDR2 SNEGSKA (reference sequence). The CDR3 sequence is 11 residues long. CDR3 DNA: TGCAGTGCTAGAGGGTCGGGGGGGAGGTTCTTC. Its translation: CSARGSGGRFF.

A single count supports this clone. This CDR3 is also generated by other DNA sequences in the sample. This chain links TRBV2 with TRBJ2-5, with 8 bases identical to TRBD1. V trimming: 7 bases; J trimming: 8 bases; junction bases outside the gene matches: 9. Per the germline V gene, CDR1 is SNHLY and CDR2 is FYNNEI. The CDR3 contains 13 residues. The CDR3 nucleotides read TGTGCCAGCAAAGACAGGGGAAGAGAAACCCAGTACTTC. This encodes CASKDRGRETQYF.

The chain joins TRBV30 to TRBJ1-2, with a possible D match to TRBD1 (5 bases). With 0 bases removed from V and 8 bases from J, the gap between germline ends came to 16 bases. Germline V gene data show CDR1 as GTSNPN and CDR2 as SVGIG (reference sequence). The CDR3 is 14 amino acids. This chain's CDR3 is CAWSVLRVNRGYTF. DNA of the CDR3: TGTGCCTGGAGTGTACTCAGGGTAAATCGAGGCTACACCTTC.

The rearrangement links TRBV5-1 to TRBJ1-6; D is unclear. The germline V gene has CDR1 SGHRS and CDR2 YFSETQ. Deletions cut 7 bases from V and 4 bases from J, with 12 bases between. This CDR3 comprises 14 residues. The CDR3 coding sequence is TGCGCCAGCCGACTATCCCCTTATAATTCACCCCTCCACTTT. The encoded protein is CASRLSPYNSPLHF.

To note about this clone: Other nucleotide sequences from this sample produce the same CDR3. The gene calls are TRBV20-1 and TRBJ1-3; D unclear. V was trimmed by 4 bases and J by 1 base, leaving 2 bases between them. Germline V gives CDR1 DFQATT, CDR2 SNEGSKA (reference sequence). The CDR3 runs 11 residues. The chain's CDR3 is CSATSGNTIYF. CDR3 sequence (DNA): TGCAGTGCTACGTCTGGAAACACCATATATTTT.

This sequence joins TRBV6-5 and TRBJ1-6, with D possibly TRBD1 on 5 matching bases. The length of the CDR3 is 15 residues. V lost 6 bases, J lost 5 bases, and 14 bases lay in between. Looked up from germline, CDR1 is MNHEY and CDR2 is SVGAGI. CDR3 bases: TGTGCCAGCAGATCCCCGGGGGGGAATAATTCACCCCTCCACTTT. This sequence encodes CASRSPGGNNSPLHF.

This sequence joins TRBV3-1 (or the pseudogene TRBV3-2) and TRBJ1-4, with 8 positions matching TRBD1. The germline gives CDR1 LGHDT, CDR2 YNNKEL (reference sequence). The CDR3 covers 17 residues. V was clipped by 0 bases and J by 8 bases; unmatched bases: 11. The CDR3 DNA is TGTGCCAGCAGCCAAGATACTACAGGCAGGGGGCAAGAAAAACTGTTTTTT. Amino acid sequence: CASSQDTTGRGQEKLFF.

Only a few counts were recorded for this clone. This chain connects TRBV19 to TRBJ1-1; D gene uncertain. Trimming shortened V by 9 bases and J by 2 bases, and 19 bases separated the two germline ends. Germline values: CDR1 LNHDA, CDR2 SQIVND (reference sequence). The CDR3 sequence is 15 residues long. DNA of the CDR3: TGTGCCAGCCAGACACGGGAATTCGTTAACACTGAAGCTTTCTTT. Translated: CASQTREFVNTEAFF.

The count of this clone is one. The chain's CDR3 is CAWSTGGASGYTF. The CDR3 DNA follows: TGTGCCTGGAGTACAGGGGGCGCATCTGGCTACACCTTC. This chain links TRBV30 with TRBJ1-2; 9 positions match TRBD1. V lost 2 bases, J lost 7 bases, and 5 bases stayed unmatched. The CDR3 runs 13 residues. Germline V gene sequence: CDR1 GTSNPN, CDR2 SVGIG (reference sequence).

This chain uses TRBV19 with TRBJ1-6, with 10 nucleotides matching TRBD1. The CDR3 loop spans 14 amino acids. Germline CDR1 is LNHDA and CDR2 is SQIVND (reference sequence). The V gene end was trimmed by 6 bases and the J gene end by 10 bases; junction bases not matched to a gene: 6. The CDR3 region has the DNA TGTGCCAGTAGACACCGGGACAGGGGCTCACCCCTCCACTTT. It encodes CASRHRDRGSPLHF.

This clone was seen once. As DNA, the CDR3 is TGCGCCAGCAGCTTGTTCATACAGGGGGCAGGCACAGATACGCAGTATTTT. Its translation: CASSLFIQGAGTDTQYF. V usage is TRBV5-1 and J usage is TRBJ2-3; 9 bases fit TRBD1. The CDR3 covers 17 residues. Germline CDR1 reads SGHRS; CDR2 reads YFSETQ. V was clipped by 1 base and J by 1 base; unmatched bases: 7.

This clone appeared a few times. CDR3 DNA: TGTGCCAGCAGCCCTACCGGGACAGGGAGAAACACTGAAGCTTTCTTT. Translation: CASSPTGTGRNTEAFF. The rearrangement uses TRBV3-1 (or the pseudogene TRBV3-2) and TRBJ1-1; 9 bases match TRBD1. The length of the CDR3 is 16 residues. Losses at the gene ends were 4 bases for V and 2 bases for J; bases not matched to a gene: 8. Germline V gene lookup returns CDR1 LGHDT and CDR2 YNNKEL (reference sequence).

CDR3 region: CASRTGVAPGNTIYF. CDR3 sequence (DNA): TGTGCCAGCAGAACAGGAGTCGCCCCTGGAAACACCATATATTTT. The chain joins TRBV7-9 to TRBJ1-3; D perhaps matches TRBD1 (5 bases). Germline V gene lookup returns CDR1 SEHNR and CDR2 FQNEAQ (reference sequence). This CDR3 comprises 15 residues. Trimming shortened V by 6 bases and J by 2 bases, and 14 bases separated the two germline ends.

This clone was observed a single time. CDR3 nucleotides: TGCGCCAGCAGCCAGTATGCCGGGACAGGAAAGTACGAGCAGTACTTC. This codes for CASSQYAGTGKYEQYF. V gene TRBV4-1 combines with J gene TRBJ2-7, with 8 bases matching TRBD1. Germline assignment: CDR1 MGHRA and CDR2 YSYEKL. With 3 bases clipped from V and 4 bases from J, the junction kept 11 bases outside the gene matches. The CDR3 is 16 residues long.

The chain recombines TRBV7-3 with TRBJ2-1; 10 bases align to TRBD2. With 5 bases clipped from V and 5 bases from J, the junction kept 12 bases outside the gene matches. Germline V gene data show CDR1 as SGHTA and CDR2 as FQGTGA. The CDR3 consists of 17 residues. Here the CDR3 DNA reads TGTGCCAGCAGCCCCAGGGAGCGGGGGGGCATTAACAATGAGCAGTTCTTC. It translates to CASSPRERGGINNEQFF.

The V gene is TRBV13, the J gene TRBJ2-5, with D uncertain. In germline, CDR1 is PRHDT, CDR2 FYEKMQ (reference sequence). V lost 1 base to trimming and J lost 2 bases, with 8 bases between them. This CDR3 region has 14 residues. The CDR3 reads CASSLVGSQETQYF. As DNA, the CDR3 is TGTGCCAGCAGCTTAGTGGGCAGTCAAGAGACCCAGTACTTC.

The CDR3 spells CASSIDRNTYGYTF. DNA for the CDR3: TGTGCCAGTAGTATCGACAGGAATACTTATGGCTACACCTTC. The chain recombines TRBV19 with TRBJ1-2, with TRBD1 as a possible D gene (6 bases). V was shortened by 3 bases and J by 5 bases, with 13 bases between the two germline ends. There are 14 residues in the CDR3. CDR1 LNHDA and CDR2 SQIVND come from the germline V gene (reference sequence).